This TCR beta chain was profiled in a study of blood T cell repertoires in COVID-19 (dated by TCRdb to 2018 to 2020). Some background on the complete study: Collaborator samples came from the United States, Italy and Spain and covered acute and convalescent phases of COVID-19. The prospective study material was composed of cDNA or gDNA derived from T cells, B-cell-depleted T cells, or PBMCs. Deeply sampled blood TCRbeta repertoires from subjects exposed to, actively infected with, or recovered from COVID-19 were included in the dataset. A freely available public database, intended as a resource for researchers studying the immune response to SARS-CoV-2, is where the repertoires were released. Samples were obtained from the ongoing ImmuneRACE study (first 160 participants) and from about 1,300 subjects provided by 6 global collaborators. A de-identified subject ID, COVID-19 status, age in years and sex were almost always included in the sample metadata. Where HLA class I and class II types were available, the types were taken from metadata supplied by the sample provider, not from assay-based typing.

Including cysteine and phenylalanine, the CDR3 has 18 amino acids. Only CDR3 DNA is held: 54 bases, read in frame from base 1. Germline trimming amounts to 0 bases on V and 5 bases on J, with 11 as the count of junction bases outside the gene matches. CDR1 and CDR2 are read off the germline V gene as MGHRA and YSYEKL. Each collaborating institution followed its own protocols to collect whole blood in K2EDTA tubes. Collaborator samples were shipped for TCRbeta analysis as frozen whole blood, isolated PBMCs, or DNA extracted from either sample type. Overall study outcomes, separate from this receptor: How much clinical and demographic metadata was included differed by source and by participant, and the metadata was provided uncurated.

TCRbeta CDR3 regions were amplified from genomic DNA using the immunoSEQ Assay, a bias-controlled multiplex PCR. On the authors' methods: Nucleated cell counts per sample were estimated from amplification of reference gene primers within the assay. To quantify the absolute abundance of each unique TCRbeta CDR3 rearrangement, sequence reads were collapsed and filtered. For each sample, productive Simpson clonality was calculated as the square root of Simpson's diversity index over productive rearrangements. In TCRdb, the immuneACCESS table is reduced to in-frame sequences with V and J assigned. These tables do not hold every clone; where another copy was compared, an unresolved V gene accounts for under half, and the others remain unexplained. V, J and clone size are those of that table, while D and trimming were read from the DNA. The sample has 150,000 to 200,000 clones on record, roughly 91% of them singletons. Roughly 4.8% of the sample is in the top ten clones.

As to this clone: The target of this receptor is not known. No base quality information exists; no much larger clone differs at one position.

Sequencing was performed on peripheral blood. The sequence derives from a woman aged 45 to 65 with acute or convalescent COVID-19. This chain joins TRBV4-1 to TRBJ2-3; TRBD2 fits 10 bases in the junction. This receptor carries the CDR3 CASSQDPPSGRAVDTQYF. The DNA is as follows: TGCGCCAGCAGCCAAGATCCCCCAAGCGGGAGGGCTGTAGATACGCAGTATTTT.